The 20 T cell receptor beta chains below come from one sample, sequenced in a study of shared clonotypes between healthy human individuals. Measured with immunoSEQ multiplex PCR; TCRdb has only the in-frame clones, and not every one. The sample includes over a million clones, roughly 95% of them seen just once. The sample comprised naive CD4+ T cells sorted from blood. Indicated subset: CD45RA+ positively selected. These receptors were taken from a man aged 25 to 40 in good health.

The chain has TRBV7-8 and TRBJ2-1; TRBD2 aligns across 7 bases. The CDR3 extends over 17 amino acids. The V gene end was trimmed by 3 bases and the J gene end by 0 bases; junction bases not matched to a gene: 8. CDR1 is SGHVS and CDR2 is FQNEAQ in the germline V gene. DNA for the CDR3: TGTGCCAGCAGCTTTGGACTAGTGAGAATCTCCTACAATGAGCAGTTCTTC. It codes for CASSFGLVRISYNEQFF.

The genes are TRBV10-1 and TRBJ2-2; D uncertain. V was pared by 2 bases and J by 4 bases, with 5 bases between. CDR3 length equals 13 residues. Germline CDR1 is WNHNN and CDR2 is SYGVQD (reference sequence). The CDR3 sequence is CASSEVATGELFF. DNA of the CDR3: TGCGCCAGCAGTGAGGTCGCCACCGGGGAGCTGTTTTTT.

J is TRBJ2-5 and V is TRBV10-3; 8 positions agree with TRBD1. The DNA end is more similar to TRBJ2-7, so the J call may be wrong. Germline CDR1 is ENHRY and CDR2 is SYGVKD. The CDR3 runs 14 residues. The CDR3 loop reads CAISGPGGTYEQYF. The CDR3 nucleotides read TGTGCCATCAGTGGTCCAGGGGGCACCTACGAGCAGTACTTC.

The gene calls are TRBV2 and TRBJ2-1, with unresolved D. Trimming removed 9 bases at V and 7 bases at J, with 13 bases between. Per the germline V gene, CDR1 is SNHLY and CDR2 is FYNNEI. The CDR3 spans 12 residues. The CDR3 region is CASTPIGNEQFF. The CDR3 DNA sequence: TGTGCCAGTACTCCAATCGGGAATGAGCAGTTCTTC.

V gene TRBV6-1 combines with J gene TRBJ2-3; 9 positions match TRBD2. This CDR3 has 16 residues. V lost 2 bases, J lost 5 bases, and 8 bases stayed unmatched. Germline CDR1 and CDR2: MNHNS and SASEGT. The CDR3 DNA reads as TGTGCCAGCAGTGAAATCGGACTAGCGAGAGGAGATACGCAGTATTTT. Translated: CASSEIGLARGDTQYF.

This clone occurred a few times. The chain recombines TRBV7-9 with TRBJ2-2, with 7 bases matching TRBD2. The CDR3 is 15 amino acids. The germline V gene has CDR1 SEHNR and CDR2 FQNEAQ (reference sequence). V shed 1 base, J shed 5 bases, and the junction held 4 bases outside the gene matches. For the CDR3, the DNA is TGTGCCAGCAGCTTAGAGGGGACTAAAACCGGGGAGCTGTTTTTT. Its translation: CASSLEGTKTGELFF.

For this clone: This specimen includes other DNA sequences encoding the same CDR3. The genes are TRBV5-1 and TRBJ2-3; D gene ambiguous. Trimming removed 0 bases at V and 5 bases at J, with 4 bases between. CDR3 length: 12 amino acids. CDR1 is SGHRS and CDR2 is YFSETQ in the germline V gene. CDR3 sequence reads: CASSLDLDTQYF. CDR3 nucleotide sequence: TGCGCCAGCAGCTTGGATCTAGATACGCAGTATTTT.

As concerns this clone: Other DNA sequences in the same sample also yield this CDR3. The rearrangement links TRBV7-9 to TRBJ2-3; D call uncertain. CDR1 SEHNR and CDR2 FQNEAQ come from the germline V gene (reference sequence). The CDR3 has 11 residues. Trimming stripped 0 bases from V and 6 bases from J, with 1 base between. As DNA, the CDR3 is TGTGCCAGCAGCTTAGCTGATACGCAGTATTTT. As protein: CASSLADTQYF. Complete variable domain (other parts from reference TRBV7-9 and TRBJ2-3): DTGVSQNPRHKITKRGQNVTFRCDPISEHNRLYWYRQTLGQGPEFLTYFQNEAQLEKSRLLSDRFSAERPKGSFSTLEIQRTEQGDSAMYLCASSLADTQYFGPGTRLTVL.

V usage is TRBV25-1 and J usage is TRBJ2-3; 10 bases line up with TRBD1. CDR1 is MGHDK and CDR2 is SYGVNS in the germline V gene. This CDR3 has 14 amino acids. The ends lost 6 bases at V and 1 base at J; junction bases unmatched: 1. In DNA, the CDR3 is TGTGCCAGCAGGGGACAGGGGCGCACAGATACGCAGTATTTT. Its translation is CASRGQGRTDTQYF. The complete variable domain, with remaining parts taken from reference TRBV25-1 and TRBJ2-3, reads EADIYQTPRYLVIGTGKKITLECSQTMGHDKMYWYQQDPGMELHLIHYSYGVNSTEKGDLSSESTVSRIRTEHFPLTLESARPSHTSQYLCASRGQGRTDTQYFGPGTRLTVL.

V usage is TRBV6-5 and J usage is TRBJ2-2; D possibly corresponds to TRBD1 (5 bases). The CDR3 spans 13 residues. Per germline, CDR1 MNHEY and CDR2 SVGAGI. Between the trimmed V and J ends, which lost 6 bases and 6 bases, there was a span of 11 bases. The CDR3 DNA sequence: TGTGCCAGCAGCCACTCAGGGTCCGGGGAGCTGTTTTTT. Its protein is CASSHSGSGELFF.

Here the CDR3 DNA reads TGTGCCAGCAGCCACGACAGGGGGCGCGGGTATGGCTACACCTTC. The encoded protein is CASSHDRGRGYGYTF. The V and J genes are TRBV11-2 and TRBJ1-2, with 10 bases identical to TRBD1. The V gene end was trimmed by 5 bases and the J gene end by 5 bases; junction bases not matched to a gene: 8. The CDR3 extends over 15 amino acids. The germline V gene encodes CDR1 SGHAT and CDR2 FQNNGV.

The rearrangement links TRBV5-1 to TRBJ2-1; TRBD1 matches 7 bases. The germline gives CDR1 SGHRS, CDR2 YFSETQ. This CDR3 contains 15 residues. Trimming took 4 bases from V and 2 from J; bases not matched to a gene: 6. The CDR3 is CASSARDSAYNEQFF. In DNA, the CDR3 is TGCGCCAGCAGCGCCCGGGACAGTGCCTACAATGAGCAGTTCTTC.

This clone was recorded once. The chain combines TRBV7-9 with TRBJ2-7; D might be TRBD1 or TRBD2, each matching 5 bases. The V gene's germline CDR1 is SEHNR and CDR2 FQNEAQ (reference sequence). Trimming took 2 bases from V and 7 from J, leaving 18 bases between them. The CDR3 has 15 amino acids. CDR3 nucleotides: TGTGCCAGCAGCTTATGGCGCCCCGAGGGGAGAGAGCAGTACTTC. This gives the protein CASSLWRPEGREQYF.

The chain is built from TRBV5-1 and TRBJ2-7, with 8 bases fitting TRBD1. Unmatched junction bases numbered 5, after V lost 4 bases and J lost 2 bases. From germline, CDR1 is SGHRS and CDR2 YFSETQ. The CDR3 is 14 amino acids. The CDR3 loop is CASSAHRGTYEQYF. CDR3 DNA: TGCGCCAGCAGCGCCCACAGGGGGACCTACGAGCAGTACTTC.

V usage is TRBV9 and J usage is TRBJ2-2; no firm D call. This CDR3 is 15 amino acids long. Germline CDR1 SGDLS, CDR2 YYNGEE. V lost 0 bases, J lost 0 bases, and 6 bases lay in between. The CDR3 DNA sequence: TGTGCCAGCAGCGTAGGGATTTCGAACACCGGGGAGCTGTTTTTT. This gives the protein CASSVGISNTGELFF.

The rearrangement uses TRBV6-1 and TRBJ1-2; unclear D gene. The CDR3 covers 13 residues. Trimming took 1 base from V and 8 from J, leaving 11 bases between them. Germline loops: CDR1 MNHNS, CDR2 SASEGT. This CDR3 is CASSEGLGGGYTF. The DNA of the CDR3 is TGTGCCAGCAGTGAAGGTTTGGGAGGCGGCTACACCTTC.

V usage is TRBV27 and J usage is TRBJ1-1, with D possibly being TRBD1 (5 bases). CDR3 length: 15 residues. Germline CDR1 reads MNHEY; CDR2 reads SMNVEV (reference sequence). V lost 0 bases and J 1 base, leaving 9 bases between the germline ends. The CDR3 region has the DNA TGTGCCAGCAGTTTATCGGCGGGACCGAACACTGAAGCTTTCTTT. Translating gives CASSLSAGPNTEAFF.

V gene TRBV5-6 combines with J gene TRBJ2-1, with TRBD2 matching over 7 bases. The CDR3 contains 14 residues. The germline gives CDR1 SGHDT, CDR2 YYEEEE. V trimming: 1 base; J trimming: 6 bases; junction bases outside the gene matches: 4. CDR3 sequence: CASSLSLAVNEQFF. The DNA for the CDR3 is TGTGCCAGCAGCTTGTCTCTAGCGGTCAATGAGCAGTTCTTC.

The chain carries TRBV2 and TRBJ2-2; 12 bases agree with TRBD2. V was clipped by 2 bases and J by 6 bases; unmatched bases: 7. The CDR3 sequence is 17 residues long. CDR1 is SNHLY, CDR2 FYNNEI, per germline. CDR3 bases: TGTGCCAGCAGTGAACTTGCTAGCGGGAGGGGGTCCGGGGAGCTGTTTTTT. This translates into CASSELASGRGSGELFF.

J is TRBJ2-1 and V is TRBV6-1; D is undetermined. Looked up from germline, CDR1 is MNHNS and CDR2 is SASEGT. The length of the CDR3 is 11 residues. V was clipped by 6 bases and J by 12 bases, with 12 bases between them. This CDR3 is CASSPVGWQFF. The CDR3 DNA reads TGTGCCAGCAGCCCGGTCGGGTGGCAGTTCTTC.